This T cell receptor (beta chain) was observed in a study of technical replicates of blood from several donors. Generated by immunoSEQ multiplex PCR, the TCRdb table keeps only in-frame clones and is missing some. The table includes fewer than 85,000 clones, about 96% detected once. Unmatched junction bases numbered 17, after V lost 5 bases and J lost 5 bases. The V gene's germline CDR1 is PRHDT and CDR2 FYEKMQ (reference sequence). The length of the CDR3 is 19 residues. Sequencing used T cells isolated from PBMCs. The V gene is TRBV13, the J gene TRBJ2-5, with 13 bases that match TRBD2. The origin of this receptor is a human donor in good health. The CDR3 nucleotides are TGTGCCAGCAGCCCAGGGACTAGCGGGGAAAGGGGGGGTCAGGAGACCCAGTACTTC. Translation gives CASSPGTSGERGGQETQYF.